A single sample gave rise to the 20 T cell receptor beta chains below, sequenced in a study of T-cell memory formation after mild COVID-19. TCRdb analysed the 5' RACE reads with MiXCR anew, one entry per CDR3 protein. The sample records under 700,000 distinct CDR3 sequences, over 20% being singletons. Sample: PBMCs or a T cell subset sorted from them (not recorded which). These receptors originate from an adult woman who had mild COVID-19 (a few samples of this study predate the infection). Cell type and time point are not known.

The table lists this clonotype with many counts. For the CDR3, the DNA is TGCAGTGCTAGAGTGGGCCAGGGGGCGTCTGGAAACACCATATATTTT. Translation gives CSARVGQGASGNTIYF. The V call is TRBV20-1, the J call TRBJ1-3, with 8 nucleotides matching TRBD1. The V segment lost 1 base and the J segment 1 base; nucleotides outside the gene matches: 6. The CDR3 runs to 16 residues. Germline V lookup: CDR1 DFQATT, CDR2 SNEGSKA (reference sequence).

This chain connects TRBV6-6 to TRBJ2-1; TRBD2 matches at 7 bases. Germline loops: CDR1 MNHNY, CDR2 SVGAGI (reference sequence). The CDR3 contains 15 residues. J lost 7 bases, V lost 0 bases, and 6 bases had no gene match. This CDR3 is CASSYSWDGGNEQFF. CDR3 bases: TGTGCCAGCAGTTACTCGTGGGACGGGGGGAATGAGCAGTTCTTC.

This sequence joins TRBV20-1 and TRBJ1-1, with D possibly TRBD1 on 5 matching bases. CDR1 and CDR2 (germline): DFQATT, SNEGSKA (reference sequence). Between the trimmed V and J ends, which lost 1 base and 1 base, there was a span of 13 bases. The CDR3 totals 15 residues. This CDR3 reads CSARVSRDSNTEAFF. CDR3 nucleotides: TGCAGTGCTAGAGTTAGTAGGGACTCGAACACTGAAGCTTTCTTT.

The rearrangement uses TRBV12-3 or TRBV12-4 and TRBJ2-1; possibly TRBD1 for D (6 bases). Trimming cost V 1 base and J 5 bases, with 9 bases left between them. This CDR3 spans 14 amino acids. The CDR3 DNA reads TGTGCCAGCAGTTTAGGGACAGCCCACAATGAGCAGTTCTTC. As protein: CASSLGTAHNEQFF.

This clonotype has more than one count but fewer than ten. This sequence joins TRBV4-3 and TRBJ2-7; D unresolved. This CDR3 spans 14 amino acids. Deletions cut 3 bases from V and 0 bases from J, with 9 bases between. Germline V gene lookup returns CDR1 LGHNA and CDR2 YSLEER. The CDR3 loop is CASSQGKISYEQYF. The CDR3 coding sequence is TGCGCCAGCAGCCAGGGCAAAATCTCCTACGAGCAGTACTTC.

The V call is TRBV5-1, the J call TRBJ2-5, with 7 bases lining up with TRBD2. The germline gives CDR1 SGHRS, CDR2 YFSETQ. With 5 bases clipped from V and 9 bases from J, the junction kept 16 bases outside the gene matches. This CDR3 region has 15 residues. The chain's CDR3 is CASSLPGASGGAQYF. The DNA for the CDR3 is TGCGCCAGCAGTTTGCCCGGGGCTAGCGGAGGGGCCCAGTACTTC.

V and J are TRBV7-2 and TRBJ1-1, with TRBD1 identical over 7 bases. The CDR3 is 15 residues long. With V trimmed by 5 bases and J by 6 bases, 12 bases remained unmatched. Germline V gives CDR1 SGHTA, CDR2 FQGNSA. CDR3: CASSPDRVGNSEAFF. CDR3 DNA sequence: TGTGCCAGCAGCCCCGACAGGGTAGGAAACTCTGAAGCTTTCTTT. The whole variable domain, filled in from reference TRBV7-2 and TRBJ1-1, reads GAGVSQSPSNKVTEKGKDVELRCDPISGHTALYWYRQSLGQGLEFLIYFQGNSAPDKSGLPSDRFSAERTGGSVSTLTIQRTQQEDSAVYLCASSPDRVGNSEAFFGQGTRLTVV.

This chain connects TRBV7-2 to TRBJ2-5; no definite D call. This CDR3 is 12 amino acids long. The V and J ends lost 1 base and 4 bases respectively, with 4 bases between them. Germline V gene lookup returns CDR1 SGHTA and CDR2 FQGNSA. The CDR3 DNA reads TGTGCCAGCAGCTTAGTGGCAGAGACCCAGTACTTC. Encoded protein: CASSLVAETQYF.

This chain connects TRBV6-5 to TRBJ2-3, with 7 bases lining up with TRBD1. Germline V gene data show CDR1 as MNHEY and CDR2 as SVGAGI. This CDR3 contains 17 residues. The ends lost 4 bases at V and 2 bases at J; junction bases unmatched: 12. The CDR3 bases are TGTGCCAGCAGTTCCACCCAATGGGACAGTTCCACAGATACGCAGTATTTT. Encoded protein: CASSSTQWDSSTDTQYF.

The J gene is TRBJ2-5, the V gene TRBV2, with no clear D. CDR1 and CDR2 (germline): SNHLY, FYNNEI. Trimming shortened V by 5 bases and J by 1 base, and 11 bases separated the two germline ends. CDR3 size: 14 residues. CDR3 in DNA: TGTGCCAGCAGTCCGGGCCTTAGCCAAGAGACCCAGTACTTC. Translation: CASSPGLSQETQYF.

The rearrangement joins TRBV7-2 to TRBJ1-1, with 9 bases lining up with TRBD1. This CDR3 comprises 15 residues. Germline-derived CDR1 and CDR2 are SGHTA and FQGNSA. Unmatched junction bases numbered 9, after V lost 5 bases and J lost 5 bases. The CDR3: CASSPQQGAGTEAFF. The CDR3 DNA follows: TGTGCCAGCAGCCCTCAACAGGGGGCGGGGACTGAAGCTTTCTTT.

This clonotype was detected only a few times. V usage is TRBV21-1 and J usage is TRBJ2-3; TRBD2 reflects the table's D call only, with no check against the DNA. TRBV21-1 is a pseudogene locus. The CDR3 runs to 18 residues. The CDR3 region has the DNA TGTGCCAGCAGCAAATCTGTGCCTAGCGGGAGCGGAGGAGATACGCAGTATTTT. It translates to CASSKSVPSGSGGDTQYF.

The chain employs TRBV7-9 and TRBJ2-7, with 9 bases aligning to TRBD1. The CDR3 runs to 17 residues. V shed 5 bases, J shed 5 bases, and the junction held 16 bases outside the gene matches. Per germline, CDR1 SEHNR and CDR2 FQNEAQ (reference sequence). The CDR3 nucleotides read TGTGCCAGCAGCGAATCACAAACGAGGGACAGGGACGACGAGCAGTACTTC. Its protein is CASSESQTRDRDDEQYF.

This clonotype was seen only a few times. The chain links TRBV5-5 to TRBJ2-7; 9 bases match TRBD2. The CDR3 contains 15 residues. Per germline, CDR1 SGHKS and CDR2 YYEKEE (reference sequence). With 4 bases clipped from V and 2 bases from J, the junction kept 7 bases outside the gene matches. This CDR3 reads CASSLRTSDTYEQYF. The CDR3 bases are TGTGCCAGCAGCCTCCGGACTAGCGACACCTACGAGCAGTACTTC.

This chain connects TRBV27 to TRBJ2-5; D might be TRBD1 (6 bases). CDR1 and CDR2 (germline): MNHEY, SMNVEV (reference sequence). CDR3 length equals 15 residues. V lost 7 bases to trimming and J lost 1 base, with 16 bases between them. CDR3: CASTERGLSQETQYF. CDR3 in DNA: TGTGCCAGCACCGAGAGGGGGTTGAGCCAAGAGACCCAGTACTTC.

This clonotype has just a few counts. The V call is TRBV20-1, the J call TRBJ2-2, with D possibly being TRBD2 (5 bases). CDR3 length equals 11 residues. Germline V gene data show CDR1 as DFQATT and CDR2 as SNEGSKA (reference sequence). As DNA, the CDR3 is TGCAGCGCCTCCCCGGGGGGGGAGCTGTTTTTT. Amino acids: CSASPGGELFF.

Many counts were recorded for this clonotype. The chain links TRBV15 to TRBJ2-7; D not resolved. The CDR3 runs to 13 residues. Germline V gene data show CDR1 as LNHNV and CDR2 as YYDKDF (reference sequence). Trimming cost V 2 bases and J 3 bases, with 8 bases left between them. CDR3 sequence reads: CATSRSLGYEQYF. The CDR3 coding sequence is TGTGCCACCAGCAGATCATTGGGCTACGAGCAGTACTTC.

This clonotype was recorded a few times. J is TRBJ1-6 and V is TRBV9, with a tentative D call TRBD1 (6 bases). The CDR3 is 15 amino acids. Germline V lookup: CDR1 SGDLS, CDR2 YYNGEE. Trimming pared 0 bases from V and 3 bases from J, leaving 7 bases between. CDR3 region: CASSVEGGYNSPLHF. CDR3 nucleotides: TGTGCCAGCAGCGTAGAAGGGGGCTATAATTCACCCCTCCACTTT. Filled out from reference TRBV9 and TRBJ1-6, the complete variable domain reads DSGVTQTPKHLITATGQRVTLRCSPRSGDLSVYWYQQSLDQGLQFLIQYYNGEERAKGNILERFSAQQFPDLHSELNLSSLELGDSALYFCASSVEGGYNSPLHFGNGTRLTVT.

This clonotype was detected a few times. The CDR3 region has the DNA TGTGCCAGCAGCTTAGCGTTGGGGGGGATGAACACTGAAGCTTTCTTT. Translation: CASSLALGGMNTEAFF. The V gene is TRBV7-9, the J gene TRBJ1-1, with a possible D match to TRBD1 (5 bases). V was pared by 0 bases and J by 0 bases, with 11 bases between. The length of the CDR3 is 16 residues. Germline CDR1 and CDR2: SEHNR and FQNEAQ (reference sequence).

This clonotype was observed at least ten times. The V gene is TRBV20-1, the J gene TRBJ1-6, with a weak D call TRBD1 (5 bases). The CDR3 consists of 15 residues. Per the germline V gene, CDR1 is DFQATT and CDR2 is SNEGSKA (reference sequence). The V end lost 3 bases, the J end lost 8 bases, and 17 bases lay between the germline ends. CDR3 in DNA: TGCAGTGCTAGTCTGGGCCCCCTAGGGGATTCACCCCTCCACTTT. Protein product: CSASLGPLGDSPLHF.